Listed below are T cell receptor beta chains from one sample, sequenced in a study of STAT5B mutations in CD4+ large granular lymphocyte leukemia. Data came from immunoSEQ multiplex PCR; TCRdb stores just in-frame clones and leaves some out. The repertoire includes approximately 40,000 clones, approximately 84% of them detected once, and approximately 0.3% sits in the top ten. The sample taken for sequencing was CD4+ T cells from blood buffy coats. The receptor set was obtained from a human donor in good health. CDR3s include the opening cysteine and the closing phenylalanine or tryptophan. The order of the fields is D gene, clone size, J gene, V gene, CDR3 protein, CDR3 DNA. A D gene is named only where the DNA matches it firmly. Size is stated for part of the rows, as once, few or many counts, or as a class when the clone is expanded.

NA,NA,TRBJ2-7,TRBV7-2,CASSPNSYEQYF,TGTGCCAGCAGCCCGAACTCCTACGAGCAGTACTTC
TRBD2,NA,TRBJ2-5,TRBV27,CASSPTSGRAIKTQYF,TGTGCCAGCAGTCCTACTAGCGGGAGGGCTATAAAGACCCAGTACTTC
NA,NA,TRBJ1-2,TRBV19,CASSIRGVGYGYTF,TGTGCCAGTAGTATACGGGGGGTCGGCTATGGCTACACCTTC
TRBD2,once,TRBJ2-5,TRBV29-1,CSVRGVAGGEETQYF,TGCAGCGTTCGAGGTGTTGCGGGAGGTGAAGAGACCCAGTACTTC
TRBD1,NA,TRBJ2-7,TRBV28,CASSLGQGRSYEQYF,TGTGCCAGCAGTTTGGGACAGGGACGGTCGTACGAGCAGTACTTC
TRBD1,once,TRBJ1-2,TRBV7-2,CASSLMRGQGSYGYTF,TGTGCCAGCAGCTTAATGAGGGGACAGGGGTCCTATGGCTACACCTTC
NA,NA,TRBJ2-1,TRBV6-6,CASVDHGVGEQFF,TGTGCCAGCGTTGACCACGGTGTCGGGGAGCAGTTCTTC
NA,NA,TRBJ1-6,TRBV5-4,CASSLDVRNRGNSPLHF,TGTGCCAGCAGCTTGGACGTCCGGAATAGGGGTAATTCACCCCTCCACTTT
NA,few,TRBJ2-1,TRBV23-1,CASSHGASGPFYNEQFF,TGCGCCAGCAGTCATGGGGCATCAGGCCCCTTTTACAATGAGCAGTTCTTC
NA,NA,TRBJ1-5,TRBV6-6,CASRGVGASQPQHF,TGTGCCAGCAGGGGAGTGGGGGCGTCTCAGCCCCAGCATTTT
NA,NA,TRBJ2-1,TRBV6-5,CASSYWRDHNEQFF,TGTGCCAGCAGTTACTGGCGGGACCACAATGAGCAGTTCTTC
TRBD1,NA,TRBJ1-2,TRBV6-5,CASSYSKDREGYTF,TGTGCCAGCAGTTACTCGAAAGACAGGGAGGGCTACACCTTC
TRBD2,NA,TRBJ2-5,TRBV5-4,CASSLGLAGDQETQYF,TGTGCCAGCAGCTTGGGTCTAGCGGGGGACCAAGAGACCCAGTACTTC
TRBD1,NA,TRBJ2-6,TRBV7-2,CASSPQGQGALGANVLTF,TGTGCCAGCAGCCCCCAGGGGCAGGGGGCACTTGGGGCCAACGTCCTGACTTTC
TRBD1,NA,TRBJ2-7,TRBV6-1,CASRGTGGYEQYF,TGTGCCAGCAGGGGGACAGGGGGTTACGAGCAGTACTTC
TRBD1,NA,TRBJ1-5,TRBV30,CAWNPGGWEPQHF,TGTGCCTGGAATCCAGGGGGCTGGGAGCCCCAGCATTTT
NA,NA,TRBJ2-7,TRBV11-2,CASSSRGEQYF,TGTGCCAGCAGCTCCCGGGGCGAGCAGTACTTC
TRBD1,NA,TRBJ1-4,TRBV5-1,CASSSTGTGSEKLFF,TGCGCCAGCAGCTCGACCGGGACAGGGAGCGAAAAACTGTTTTTT
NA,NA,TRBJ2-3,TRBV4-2,CASSQATSPSTDTQYF,TGTGCCAGCAGCCAGGCAACTAGCCCGAGCACAGATACGCAGTATTTT
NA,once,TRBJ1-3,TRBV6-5,CATHGISGNTIYF,TGTGCCACTCATGGTATCTCTGGAAACACCATATATTTT
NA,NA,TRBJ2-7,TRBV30,CAWSVAYEQYF,TGTGCCTGGAGTGTCGCCTACGAGCAGTACTTC
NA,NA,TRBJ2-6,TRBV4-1,CASSQDSGAGANVLTF,TGCGCCAGCAGCCAAGATTCAGGGGCTGGGGCCAACGTCCTGACTTTC